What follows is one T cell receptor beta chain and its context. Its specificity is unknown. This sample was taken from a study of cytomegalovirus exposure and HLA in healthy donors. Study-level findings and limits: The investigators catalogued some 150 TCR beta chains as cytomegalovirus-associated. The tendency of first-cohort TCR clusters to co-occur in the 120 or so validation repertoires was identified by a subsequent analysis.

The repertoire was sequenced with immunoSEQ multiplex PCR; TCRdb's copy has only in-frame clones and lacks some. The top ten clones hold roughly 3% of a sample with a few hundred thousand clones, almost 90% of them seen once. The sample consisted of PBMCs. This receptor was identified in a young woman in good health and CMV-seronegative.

In nucleotides, the CDR3 is TGTGCCAGCAGCAAAAGGGCTAGCCGGTTGCTCACAGATACGCAGTATTTT. Its protein product is CASSKRASRLLTDTQYF. The chain employs TRBV5-6 and TRBJ2-3, with D possibly matching TRBD2 (5 bases). V lost 4 bases and J 2 bases, leaving 20 bases between the germline ends. The germline V gene has CDR1 SGHDT and CDR2 YYEEEE. CDR3 length: 17 residues.